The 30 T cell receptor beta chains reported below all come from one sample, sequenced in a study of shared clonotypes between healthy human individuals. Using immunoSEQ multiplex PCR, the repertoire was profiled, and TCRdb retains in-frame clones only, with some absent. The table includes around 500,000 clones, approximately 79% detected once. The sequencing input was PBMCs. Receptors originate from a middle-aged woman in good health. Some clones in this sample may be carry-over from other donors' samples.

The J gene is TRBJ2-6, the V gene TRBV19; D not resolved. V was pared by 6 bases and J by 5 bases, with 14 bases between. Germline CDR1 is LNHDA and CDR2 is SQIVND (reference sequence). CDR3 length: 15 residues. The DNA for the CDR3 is TGTGCCAGTAGCAAATCACAAAGTCGGGCCAACGTCCTGACTTTC. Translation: CASSKSQSRANVLTF.

As DNA, the CDR3 is TGTGCCAGCAGGCCCTGGACTAGCGGGAGATCCTACAATGAGCAGTTCTTC. Translation gives CASRPWTSGRSYNEQFF. The rearrangement links TRBV28 to TRBJ2-1; TRBD2 aligns across 13 bases. With 6 bases clipped from V and 1 base from J, the junction kept 6 bases outside the gene matches. This CDR3 comprises 17 residues. Germline V gives CDR1 MDHEN, CDR2 SYDVKM.

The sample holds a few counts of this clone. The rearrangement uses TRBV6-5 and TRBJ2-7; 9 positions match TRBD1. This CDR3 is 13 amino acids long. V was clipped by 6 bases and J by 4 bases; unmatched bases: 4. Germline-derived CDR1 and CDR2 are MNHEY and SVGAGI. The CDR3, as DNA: TGTGCCAGCAGGGGACAGGGACTGTACGAGCAGTACTTC. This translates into CASRGQGLYEQYF.

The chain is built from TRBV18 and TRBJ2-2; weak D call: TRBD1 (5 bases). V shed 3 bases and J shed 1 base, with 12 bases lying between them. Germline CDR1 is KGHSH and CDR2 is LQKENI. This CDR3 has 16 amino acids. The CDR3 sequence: CASSPRQGENTGELFF. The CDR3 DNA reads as TGTGCCAGCTCACCTCGTCAGGGCGAGAACACCGGGGAGCTGTTTTTT.

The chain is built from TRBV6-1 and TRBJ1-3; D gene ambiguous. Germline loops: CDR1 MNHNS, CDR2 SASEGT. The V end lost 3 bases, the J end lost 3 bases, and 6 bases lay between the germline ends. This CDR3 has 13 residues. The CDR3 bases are TGTGCCAGCAGTGAGGTTTATGGAAACACCATATATTTT. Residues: CASSEVYGNTIYF.

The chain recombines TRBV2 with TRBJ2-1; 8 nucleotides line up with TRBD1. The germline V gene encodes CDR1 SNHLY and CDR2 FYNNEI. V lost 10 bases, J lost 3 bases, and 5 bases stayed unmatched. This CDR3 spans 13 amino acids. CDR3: CATKTGDYNEQFF. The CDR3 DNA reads TGTGCCACCAAGACAGGGGACTACAATGAGCAGTTCTTC.

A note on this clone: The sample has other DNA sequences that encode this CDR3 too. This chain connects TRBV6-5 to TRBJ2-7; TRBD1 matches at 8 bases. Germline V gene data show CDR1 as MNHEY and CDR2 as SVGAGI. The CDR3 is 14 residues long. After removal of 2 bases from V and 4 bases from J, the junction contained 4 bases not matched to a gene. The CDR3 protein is CASSYQDRDYEQYF. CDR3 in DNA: TGTGCCAGCAGTTACCAGGACAGGGATTACGAGCAGTACTTC.

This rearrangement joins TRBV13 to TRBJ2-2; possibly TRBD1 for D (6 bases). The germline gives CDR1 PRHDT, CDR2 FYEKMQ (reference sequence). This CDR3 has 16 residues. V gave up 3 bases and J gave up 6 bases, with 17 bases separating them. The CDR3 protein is CASSLDGTTGSGELFF. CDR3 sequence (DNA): TGTGCCAGCAGCTTGGACGGGACAACGGGTTCCGGGGAGCTGTTTTTT.

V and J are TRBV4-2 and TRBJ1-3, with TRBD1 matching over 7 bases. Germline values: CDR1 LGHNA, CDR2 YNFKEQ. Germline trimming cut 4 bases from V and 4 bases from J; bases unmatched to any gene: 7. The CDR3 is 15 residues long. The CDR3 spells CASSREQGPGNTIYF. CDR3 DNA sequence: TGTGCCAGCAGCCGCGAACAGGGGCCCGGAAACACCATATATTTT.

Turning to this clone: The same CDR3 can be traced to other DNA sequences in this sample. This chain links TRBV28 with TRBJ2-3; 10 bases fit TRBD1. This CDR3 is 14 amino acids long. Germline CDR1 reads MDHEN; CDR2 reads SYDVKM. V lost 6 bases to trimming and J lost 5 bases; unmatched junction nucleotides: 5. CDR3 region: CASSRDRGLDTQYF. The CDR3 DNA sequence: TGTGCCAGCAGCCGGGACAGGGGATTAGATACGCAGTATTTT.

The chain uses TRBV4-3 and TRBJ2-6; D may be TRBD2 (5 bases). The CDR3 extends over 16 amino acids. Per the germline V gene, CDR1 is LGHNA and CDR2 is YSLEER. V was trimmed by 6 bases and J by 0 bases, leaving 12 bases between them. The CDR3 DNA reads TGCGCCAGCAGTTATAGCGTCGGCTCTGGGGCCAACGTCCTGACTTTC. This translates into CASSYSVGSGANVLTF.

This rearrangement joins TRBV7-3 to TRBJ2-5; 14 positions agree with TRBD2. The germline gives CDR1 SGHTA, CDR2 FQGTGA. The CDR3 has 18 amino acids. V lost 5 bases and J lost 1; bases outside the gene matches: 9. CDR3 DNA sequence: TGTGCCAGCAGCCCGACTAGCGGGAGGGCCCGATCCCAAGAGACCCAGTACTTC. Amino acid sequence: CASSPTSGRARSQETQYF.

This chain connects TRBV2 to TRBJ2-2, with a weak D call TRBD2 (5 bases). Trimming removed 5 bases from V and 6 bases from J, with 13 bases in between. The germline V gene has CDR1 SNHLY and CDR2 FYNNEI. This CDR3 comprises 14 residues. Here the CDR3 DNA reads TGTGCCAGCAGTTGGGCTAGCAGCTCCGGGGAGCTGTTTTTT. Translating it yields CASSWASSSGELFF.

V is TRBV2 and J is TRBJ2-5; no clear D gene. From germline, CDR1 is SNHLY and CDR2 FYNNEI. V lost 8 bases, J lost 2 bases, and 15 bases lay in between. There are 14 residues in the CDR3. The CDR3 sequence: CASDWSTLQETQYF. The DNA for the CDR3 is TGTGCCAGCGATTGGTCAACCCTTCAAGAGACCCAGTACTTC.

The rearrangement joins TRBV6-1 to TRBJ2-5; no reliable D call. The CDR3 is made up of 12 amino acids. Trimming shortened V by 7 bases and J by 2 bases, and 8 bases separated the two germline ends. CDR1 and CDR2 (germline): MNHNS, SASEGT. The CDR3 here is CASTPQQETQYF. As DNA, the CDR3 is TGTGCCAGCACACCCCAACAAGAGACCCAGTACTTC.

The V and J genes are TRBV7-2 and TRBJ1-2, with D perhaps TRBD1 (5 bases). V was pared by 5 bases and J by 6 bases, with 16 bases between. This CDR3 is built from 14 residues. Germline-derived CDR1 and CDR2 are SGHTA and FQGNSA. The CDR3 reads CASSQGAGLNGYTF. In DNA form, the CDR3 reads TGTGCCAGCAGCCAGGGTGCCGGGCTCAATGGCTACACCTTC.

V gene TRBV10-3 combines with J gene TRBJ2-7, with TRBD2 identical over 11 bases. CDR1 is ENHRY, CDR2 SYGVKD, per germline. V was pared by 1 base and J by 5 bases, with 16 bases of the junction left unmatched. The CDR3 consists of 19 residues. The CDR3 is CAISEWRASGRKTGNEQYF. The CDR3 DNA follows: TGTGCCATCAGTGAGTGGAGGGCTAGCGGGAGGAAGACGGGTAACGAGCAGTACTTC.

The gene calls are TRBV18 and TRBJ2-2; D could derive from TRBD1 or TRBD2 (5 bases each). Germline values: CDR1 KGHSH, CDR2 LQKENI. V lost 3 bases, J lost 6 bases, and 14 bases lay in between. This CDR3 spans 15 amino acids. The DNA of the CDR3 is TGTGCCAGCTCACCGGGGACCCCCGTCTCCGGGGAGCTGTTTTTT. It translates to CASSPGTPVSGELFF.

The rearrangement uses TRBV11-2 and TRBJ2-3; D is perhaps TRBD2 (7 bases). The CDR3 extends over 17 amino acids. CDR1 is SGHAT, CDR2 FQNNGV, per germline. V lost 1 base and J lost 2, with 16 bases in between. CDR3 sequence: CASSLVLGGPFTDTQYF. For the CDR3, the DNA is TGTGCCAGCAGCTTAGTCCTGGGGGGGCCGTTCACAGATACGCAGTATTTT.

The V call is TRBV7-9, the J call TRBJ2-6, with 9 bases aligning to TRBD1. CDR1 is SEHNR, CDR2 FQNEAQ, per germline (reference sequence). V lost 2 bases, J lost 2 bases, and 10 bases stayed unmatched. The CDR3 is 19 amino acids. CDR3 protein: CASSLSRDRVYTGANVLTF. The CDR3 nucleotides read TGTGCCAGCAGCTTAAGCCGGGACAGGGTATACACTGGGGCCAACGTCCTGACTTTC.

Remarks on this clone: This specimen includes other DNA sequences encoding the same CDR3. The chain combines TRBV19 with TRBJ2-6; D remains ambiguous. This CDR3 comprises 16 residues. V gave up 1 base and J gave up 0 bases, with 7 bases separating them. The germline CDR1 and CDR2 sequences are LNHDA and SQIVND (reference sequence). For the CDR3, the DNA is TGTGCCAGTAGTATAGGAGTCGTCTCTGGGGCCAACGTCCTGACTTTC. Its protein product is CASSIGVVSGANVLTF.

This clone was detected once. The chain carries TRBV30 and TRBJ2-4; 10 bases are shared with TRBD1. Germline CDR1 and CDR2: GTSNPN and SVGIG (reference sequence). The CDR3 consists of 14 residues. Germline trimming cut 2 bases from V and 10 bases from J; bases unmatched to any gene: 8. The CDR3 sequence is CAWSPPGQGRIQYF. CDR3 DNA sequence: TGTGCCTGGAGTCCTCCGGGACAGGGGAGGATTCAGTACTTC.

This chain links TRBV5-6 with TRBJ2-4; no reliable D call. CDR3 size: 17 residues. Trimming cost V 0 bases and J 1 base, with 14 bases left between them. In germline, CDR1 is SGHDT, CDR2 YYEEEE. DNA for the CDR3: TGTGCCAGCAGCTTGGTGCGCACCGCAGTCGCCAAAAACATTCAGTACTTC. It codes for CASSLVRTAVAKNIQYF.

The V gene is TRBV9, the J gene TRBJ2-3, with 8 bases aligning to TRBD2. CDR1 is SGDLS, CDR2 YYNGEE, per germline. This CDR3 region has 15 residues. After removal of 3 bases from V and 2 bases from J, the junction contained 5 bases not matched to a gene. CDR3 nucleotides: TGTGCCAGCAGCGCTCGAGCGGGAGACACAGATACGCAGTATTTT. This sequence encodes CASSARAGDTDTQYF.

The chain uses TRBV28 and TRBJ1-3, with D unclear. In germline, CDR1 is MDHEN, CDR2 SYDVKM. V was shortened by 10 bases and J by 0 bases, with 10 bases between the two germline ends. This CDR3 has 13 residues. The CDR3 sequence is CATTSSSGNTIYF. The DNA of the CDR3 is TGTGCCACTACGTCGAGCTCTGGAAACACCATATATTTT.

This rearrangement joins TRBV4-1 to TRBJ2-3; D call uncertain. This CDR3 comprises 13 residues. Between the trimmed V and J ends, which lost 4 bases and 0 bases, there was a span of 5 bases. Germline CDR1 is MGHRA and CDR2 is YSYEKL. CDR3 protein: CASSRFSTDTQYF. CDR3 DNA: TGCGCCAGCAGCCGCTTCAGCACAGATACGCAGTATTTT.

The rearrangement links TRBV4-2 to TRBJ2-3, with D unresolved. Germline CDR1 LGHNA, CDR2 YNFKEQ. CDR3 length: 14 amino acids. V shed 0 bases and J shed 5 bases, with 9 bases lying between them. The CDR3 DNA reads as TGTGCCAGCAGCCAAGATCGACCCGGAGATACGCAGTATTTT. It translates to CASSQDRPGDTQYF.

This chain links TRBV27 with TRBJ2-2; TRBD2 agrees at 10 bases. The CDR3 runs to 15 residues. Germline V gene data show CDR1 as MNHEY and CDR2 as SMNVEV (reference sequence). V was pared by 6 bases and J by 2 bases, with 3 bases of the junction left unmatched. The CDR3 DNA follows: TGTGCCAGCAGAGGGACTAGCGAAAACACCGGGGAGCTGTTTTTT. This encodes CASRGTSENTGELFF.

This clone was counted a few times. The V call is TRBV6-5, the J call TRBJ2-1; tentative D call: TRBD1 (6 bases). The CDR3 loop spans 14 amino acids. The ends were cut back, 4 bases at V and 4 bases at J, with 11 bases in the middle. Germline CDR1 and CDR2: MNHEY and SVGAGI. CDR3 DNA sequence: TGTGCCAGCAGTTCCCGGACAGATTACAATGAGCAGTTCTTC. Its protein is CASSSRTDYNEQFF.

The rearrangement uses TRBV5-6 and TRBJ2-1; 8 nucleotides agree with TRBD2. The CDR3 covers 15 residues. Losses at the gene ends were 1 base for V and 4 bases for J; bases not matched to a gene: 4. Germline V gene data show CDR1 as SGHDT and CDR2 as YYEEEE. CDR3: CASSLISGGYNEQFF. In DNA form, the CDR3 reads TGTGCCAGCAGCTTGATCAGCGGGGGATACAATGAGCAGTTCTTC.